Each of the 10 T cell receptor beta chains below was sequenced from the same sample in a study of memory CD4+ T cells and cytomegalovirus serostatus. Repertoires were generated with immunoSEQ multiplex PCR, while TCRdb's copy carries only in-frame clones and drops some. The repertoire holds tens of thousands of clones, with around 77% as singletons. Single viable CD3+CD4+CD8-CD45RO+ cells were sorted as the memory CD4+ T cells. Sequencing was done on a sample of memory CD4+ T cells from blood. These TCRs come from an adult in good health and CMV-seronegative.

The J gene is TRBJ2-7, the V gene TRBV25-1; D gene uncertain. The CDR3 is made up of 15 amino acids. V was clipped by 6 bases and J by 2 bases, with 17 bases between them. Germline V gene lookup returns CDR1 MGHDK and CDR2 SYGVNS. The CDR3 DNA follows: TGTGCCAGCAGACCGACTGGCCACCTAACCTACGAGCAGTACTTC. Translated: CASRPTGHLTYEQYF.

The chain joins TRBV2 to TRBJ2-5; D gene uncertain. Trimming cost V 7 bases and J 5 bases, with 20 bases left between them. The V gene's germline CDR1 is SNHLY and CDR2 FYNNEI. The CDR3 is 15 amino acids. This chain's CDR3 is CASKRSDFLGETQYF. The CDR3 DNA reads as TGTGCCAGCAAGAGGTCGGATTTTCTAGGGGAGACCCAGTACTTC.

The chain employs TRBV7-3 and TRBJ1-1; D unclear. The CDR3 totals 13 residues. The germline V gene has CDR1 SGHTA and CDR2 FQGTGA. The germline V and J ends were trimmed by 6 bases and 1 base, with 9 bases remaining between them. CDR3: CASRQHQNTEAFF. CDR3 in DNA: TGTGCCAGCAGACAACACCAGAACACTGAAGCTTTCTTT.

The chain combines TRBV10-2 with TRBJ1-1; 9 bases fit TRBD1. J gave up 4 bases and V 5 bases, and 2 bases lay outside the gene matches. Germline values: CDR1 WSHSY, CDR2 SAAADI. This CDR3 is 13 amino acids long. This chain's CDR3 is CASSKQGATEAFF. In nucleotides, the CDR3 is TGCGCCAGCAGTAAACAGGGGGCCACTGAAGCTTTCTTT.

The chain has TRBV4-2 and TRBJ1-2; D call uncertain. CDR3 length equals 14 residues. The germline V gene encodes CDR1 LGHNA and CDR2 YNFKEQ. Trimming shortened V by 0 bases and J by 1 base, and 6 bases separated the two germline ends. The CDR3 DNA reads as TGTGCCAGCAGCCAAGATGCAGATAACTATGGCTACACCTTC. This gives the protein CASSQDADNYGYTF.

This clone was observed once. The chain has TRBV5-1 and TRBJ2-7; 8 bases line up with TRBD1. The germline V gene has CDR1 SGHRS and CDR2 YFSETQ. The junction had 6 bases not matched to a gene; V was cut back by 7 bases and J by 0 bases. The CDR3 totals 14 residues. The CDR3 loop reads CASRSTGDSYEQYF. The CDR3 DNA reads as TGCGCCAGCCGTTCGACAGGGGACTCCTACGAGCAGTACTTC.

This chain's CDR3 is CASSSPLSGANQETQYF. In nucleotides, the CDR3 is TGTGCCAGCAGCTCTCCACTTAGCGGGGCTAACCAAGAGACCCAGTACTTC. This chain connects TRBV7-9 to TRBJ2-5; 8 nucleotides line up with TRBD2. V lost 4 bases, J lost 0 bases, and 10 bases stayed unmatched. Germline lookup yields CDR1 SEHNR and CDR2 FQNEAQ (reference sequence). The CDR3 covers 17 residues. The variable domain in full, completed from reference TRBV7-9 and TRBJ2-5, reads DTGVSQNPRHKITKRGQNVTFRCDPISEHNRLYWYRQTLGQGPEFLTYFQNEAQLEKSRLLSDRFSAERPKGSFSTLEIQRTEQGDSAMYLCASSSPLSGANQETQYFGPGTRLLVL.

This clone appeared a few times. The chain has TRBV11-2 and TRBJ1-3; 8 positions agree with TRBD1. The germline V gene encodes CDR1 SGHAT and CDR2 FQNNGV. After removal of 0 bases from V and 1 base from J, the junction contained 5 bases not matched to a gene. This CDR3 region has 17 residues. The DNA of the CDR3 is TGTGCCAGCAGCTTAGAAGGACAGGGTAATTCTGGAAACACCATATATTTT. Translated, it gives CASSLEGQGNSGNTIYF. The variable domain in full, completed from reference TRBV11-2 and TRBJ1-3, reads EAGVAQSPRYKIIEKRQSVAFWCNPISGHATLYWYQQILGQGPKLLIQFQNNGVVDDSQLPKDRFSAERLKGVDSTLKIQPAKLEDSAVYLCASSLEGQGNSGNTIYFGEGSWLTVV.

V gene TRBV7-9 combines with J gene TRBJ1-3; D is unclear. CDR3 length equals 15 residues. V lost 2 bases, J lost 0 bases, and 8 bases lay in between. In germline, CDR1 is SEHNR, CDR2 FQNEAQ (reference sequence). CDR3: CASSLNSISGNTIYF. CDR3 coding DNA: TGTGCCAGCAGCTTAAACAGCATCTCTGGAAACACCATATATTTT.

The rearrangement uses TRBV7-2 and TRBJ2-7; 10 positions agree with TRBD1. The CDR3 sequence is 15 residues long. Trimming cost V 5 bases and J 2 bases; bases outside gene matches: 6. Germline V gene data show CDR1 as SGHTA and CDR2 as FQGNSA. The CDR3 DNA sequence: TGTGCCAGCAGCGTAAGACAGGGGGCGACCTACGAGCAGTACTTC. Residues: CASSVRQGATYEQYF.